The clone carrying this TCR beta chain was counted only a few times. Its target is not known. One junction end does not reproduce the germline sequence, and a read error may be involved. Germline V gene data show CDR1 as SGHTA and CDR2 as FQGTGA. The CDR3 is made up of 16 amino acids. TCRdb recomputed calls from the RT-PCR reads with MiXCR, one row per CDR3 protein. The table shows 800,000 to 1,000,000 distinct CDR3 sequences, with 21% occurring only once. These data are taken from a study of response to subunit inactivated influenza vaccine. Study-level results: After each seasonal influenza vaccination, few new T cells are recruited, the authors suggested.

The receptor was derived from a man in his fifties or sixties who received an inactivated influenza vaccine. The rearrangement joins TRBV7-3 to TRBJ2-4; 14 bases match TRBD2. The material was PBMCs from blood, obtained 5 to 6 days after vaccination. The CDR3 DNA sequence: TGCTACTCGGGACTAGCGGGAGTGGGAGGGAAAAACATTCAGTACTTC. Translation: CYSGLAGVGGKNIQYF.